This section outlines one T cell receptor (beta chain) sequence together with its context. Its antigen is not known. The sample belongs to a study of monozygotic twins with inflammatory bowel disease. Study findings and constraints: Clonotypes shared with others were fewer in IBD patients than in healthy twins, especially with disease activity. It was in IBD patients that TCRbeta diversity (inverse Simpson) was lower than in healthy co-twins.

TCRdb re-called the 5' RACE reads; one entry per CDR3 protein, DNA not given. The sample has some 400,000 distinct CDR3 sequences. The material sequenced was blood. The TCR was taken from a human donor with ulcerative colitis or Crohn's disease, or a healthy co-twin of an affected twin (not recorded which).

CDR3 region: CASSFNTEAFF. The chain is built from TRBV12-3 or TRBV12-4 and TRBJ1-1. The CDR3 contains 11 residues.